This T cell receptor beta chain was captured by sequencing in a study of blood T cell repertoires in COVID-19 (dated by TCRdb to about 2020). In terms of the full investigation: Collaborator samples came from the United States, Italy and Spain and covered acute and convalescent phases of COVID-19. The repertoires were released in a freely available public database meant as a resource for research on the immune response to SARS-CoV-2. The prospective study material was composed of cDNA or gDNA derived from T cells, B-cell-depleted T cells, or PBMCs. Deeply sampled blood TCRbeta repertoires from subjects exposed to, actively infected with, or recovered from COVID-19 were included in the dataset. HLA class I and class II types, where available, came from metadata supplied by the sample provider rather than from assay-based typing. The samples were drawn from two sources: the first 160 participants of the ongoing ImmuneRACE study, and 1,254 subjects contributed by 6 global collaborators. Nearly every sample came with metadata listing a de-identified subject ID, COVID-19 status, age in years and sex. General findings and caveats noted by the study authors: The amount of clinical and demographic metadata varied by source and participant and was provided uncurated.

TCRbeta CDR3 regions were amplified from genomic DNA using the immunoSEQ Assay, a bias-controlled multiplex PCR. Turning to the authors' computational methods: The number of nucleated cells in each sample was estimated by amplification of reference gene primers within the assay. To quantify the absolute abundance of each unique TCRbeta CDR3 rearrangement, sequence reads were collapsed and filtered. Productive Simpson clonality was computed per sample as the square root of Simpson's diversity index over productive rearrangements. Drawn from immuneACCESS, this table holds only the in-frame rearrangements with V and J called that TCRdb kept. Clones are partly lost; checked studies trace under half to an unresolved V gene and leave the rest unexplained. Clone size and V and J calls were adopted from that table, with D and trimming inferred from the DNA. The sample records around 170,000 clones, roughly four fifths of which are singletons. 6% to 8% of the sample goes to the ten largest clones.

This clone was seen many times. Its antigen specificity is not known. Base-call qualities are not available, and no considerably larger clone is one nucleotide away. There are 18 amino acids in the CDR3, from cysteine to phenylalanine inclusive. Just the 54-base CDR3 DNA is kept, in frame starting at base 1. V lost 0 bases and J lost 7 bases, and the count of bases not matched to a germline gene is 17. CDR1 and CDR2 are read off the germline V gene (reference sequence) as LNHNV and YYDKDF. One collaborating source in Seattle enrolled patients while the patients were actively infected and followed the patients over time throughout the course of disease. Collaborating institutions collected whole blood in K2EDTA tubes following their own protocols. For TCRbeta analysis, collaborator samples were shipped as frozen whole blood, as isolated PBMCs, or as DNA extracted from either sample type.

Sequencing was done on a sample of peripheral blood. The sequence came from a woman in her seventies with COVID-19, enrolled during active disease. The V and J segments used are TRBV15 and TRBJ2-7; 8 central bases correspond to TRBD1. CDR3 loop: CATSRDAGRTQGAREQYF. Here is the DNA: TGTGCCACCAGCAGAGATGCTGGGCGCACGCAGGGGGCCAGAGAGCAGTACTTC.